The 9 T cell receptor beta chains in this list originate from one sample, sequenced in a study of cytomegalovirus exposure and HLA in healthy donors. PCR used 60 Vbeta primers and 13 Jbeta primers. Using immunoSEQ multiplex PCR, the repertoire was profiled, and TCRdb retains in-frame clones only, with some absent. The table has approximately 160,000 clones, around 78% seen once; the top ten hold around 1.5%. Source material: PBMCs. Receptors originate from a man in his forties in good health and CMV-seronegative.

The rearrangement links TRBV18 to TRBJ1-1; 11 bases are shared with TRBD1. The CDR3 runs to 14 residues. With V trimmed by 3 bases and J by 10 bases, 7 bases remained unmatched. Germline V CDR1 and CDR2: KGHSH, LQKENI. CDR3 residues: CASSPAGTGGGAFF. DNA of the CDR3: TGTGCCAGCTCACCTGCCGGGACAGGGGGTGGAGCTTTCTTT.

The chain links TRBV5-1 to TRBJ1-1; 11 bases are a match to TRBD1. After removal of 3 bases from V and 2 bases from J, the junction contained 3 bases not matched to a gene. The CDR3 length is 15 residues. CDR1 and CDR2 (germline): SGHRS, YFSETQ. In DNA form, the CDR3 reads TGCGCCAGCAGCTACCGGACAGGGGGCAACACTGAAGCTTTCTTT. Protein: CASSYRTGGNTEAFF.

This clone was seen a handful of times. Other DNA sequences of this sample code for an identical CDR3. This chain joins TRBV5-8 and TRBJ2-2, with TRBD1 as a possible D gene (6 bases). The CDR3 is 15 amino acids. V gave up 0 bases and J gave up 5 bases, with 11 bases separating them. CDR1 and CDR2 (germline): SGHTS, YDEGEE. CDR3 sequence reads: CASSLVGANTGELFF. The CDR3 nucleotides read TGTGCCAGCAGCTTGGTGGGGGCAAATACCGGGGAGCTGTTTTTT.

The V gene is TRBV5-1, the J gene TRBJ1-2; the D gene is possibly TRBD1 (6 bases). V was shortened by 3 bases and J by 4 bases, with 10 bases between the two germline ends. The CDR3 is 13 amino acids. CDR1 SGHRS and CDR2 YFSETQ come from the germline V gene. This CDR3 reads CASSSGQTYGYTF. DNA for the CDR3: TGCGCCAGCAGCTCTGGACAGACCTATGGCTACACCTTC.

The CDR3 here is CASSYSGQAGVWAFF. As DNA, the CDR3 is TGTGCCAGCAGTTACTCGGGACAGGCTGGGGTTTGGGCTTTCTTT. The chain uses TRBV6-5 and TRBJ1-1; 8 bases map to TRBD1. The CDR3 extends over 15 amino acids. The germline V gene has CDR1 MNHEY and CDR2 SVGAGI. V lost 0 bases and J lost 11; bases outside the gene matches: 11.

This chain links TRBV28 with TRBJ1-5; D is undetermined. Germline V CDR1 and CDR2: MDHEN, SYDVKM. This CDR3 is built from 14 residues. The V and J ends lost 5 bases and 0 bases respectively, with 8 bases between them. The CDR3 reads CASSPTYSNQPQHF. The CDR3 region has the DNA TGTGCCAGCAGTCCAACATATAGCAATCAGCCCCAGCATTTT.

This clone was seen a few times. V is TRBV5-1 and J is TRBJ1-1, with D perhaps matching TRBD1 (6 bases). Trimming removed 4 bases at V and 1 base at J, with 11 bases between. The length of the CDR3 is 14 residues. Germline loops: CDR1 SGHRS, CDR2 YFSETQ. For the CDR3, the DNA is TGCGCCAGCAGCGAACAGGGAAGGAACACTGAAGCTTTCTTT. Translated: CASSEQGRNTEAFF.

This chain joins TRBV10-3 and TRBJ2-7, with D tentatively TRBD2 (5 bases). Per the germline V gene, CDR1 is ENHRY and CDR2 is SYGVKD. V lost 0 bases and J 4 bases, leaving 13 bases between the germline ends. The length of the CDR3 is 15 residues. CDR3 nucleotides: TGTGCCATCAGTGAGTCGAGCGGCGGACTTTACGAGCAGTACGTC. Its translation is CAISESSGGLYEQYV.

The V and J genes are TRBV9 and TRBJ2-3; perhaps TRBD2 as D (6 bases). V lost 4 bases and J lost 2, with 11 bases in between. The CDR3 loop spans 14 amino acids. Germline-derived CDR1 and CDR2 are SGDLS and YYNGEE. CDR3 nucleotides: TGTGCCAGCAGCCCGGGACTGACCACAGATACGCAGTATTTT. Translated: CASSPGLTTDTQYF.